These 2 T cell receptor beta chains share one sample of origin, sequenced in a study of somatic mutations in cytotoxic T cells in rheumatoid arthritis. The assay was immunoSEQ multiplex PCR, and TCRdb's table has in-frame clones only and misses some. The sample has about 23,000 clones, roughly 80% seen once. The sample taken for sequencing was CD8+ T cells sorted from blood. The receptors were gathered from an adult with rheumatoid arthritis.

The genes are TRBV5-1 and TRBJ1-2, with D uncertain. The germline V gene has CDR1 SGHRS and CDR2 YFSETQ. V was clipped by 4 bases and J by 6 bases, with 22 bases between them. The CDR3 loop spans 16 amino acids. The CDR3 sequence: CASSTWSGYDRNGYTF. The CDR3 nucleotides read TGCGCCAGCAGCACCTGGTCGGGCTATGACCGAAATGGCTACACCTTC.

Only one count was recorded for this clone. DNA for the CDR3: TGTGCCAGCAGCTTAAGTCCAGATACGCAGTATTTT. It specifies CASSLSPDTQYF. The chain uses TRBV7-9 and TRBJ2-3; D is undetermined. This CDR3 is 12 amino acids long. V gave up 2 bases and J gave up 4 bases, with 4 bases separating them. Per the germline V gene, CDR1 is SEHNR and CDR2 is FQNEAQ (reference sequence).